This T cell receptor (beta chain) was sequenced in a study of pediatric ulcerative colitis. Germline CDR1 is LGHNA and CDR2 is YSLEER. Between the trimmed V and J ends, which lost 6 bases and 0 bases, there was a span of 6 bases. CDR3 size: 13 residues. Each sample received Survey-level depth of up to 500,000 reads. Using immunoSEQ multiplex PCR, the repertoire was profiled, and TCRdb retains in-frame clones only, with some absent. The sample has roughly 64,000 clones, 85% to 90% seen once. V is TRBV4-3 and J is TRBJ2-1, with D hard to call. Sequenced: blood. The sequence was obtained from a boy younger than 18 with severe ulcerative colitis. The DNA for the CDR3 is TGCGCCAGCAGTTCCATCTCCTACAATGAGCAGTTCTTC. This codes for CASSSISYNEQFF.